This record looks at one T cell receptor beta chain sequence and its context. Its frequency places this clonotype as medium-sized (0.01 to 0.1%); no count is recorded. It has no known antigen specificity. Sequencing used a NextSeq 550. The Human TCR Profiling Kit (MiLaboratory) was used to prepare UMI-labeled 5' RACE TRB cDNA libraries. The full amount of extracted RNA was used for cDNA synthesis, and the full amount of resulting cDNA was used for PCR amplification. Libraries were prepared in parallel using an identical number of PCR cycles. The paper's processing steps were these. With a requirement of at least two reads per UMI, MIGEC and MiXCR extracted about 50,000 +/- 10,000 unique UMI-labeled TRB cDNA molecules per library. On average, each library contained about 40,000 +/- 10,000 functional in-frame TRB CDR3 nucleotide clonotypes without stop codons. Diversity metrics, including normalized Shannon-Wiener and Chao1, were computed in VDJtools after downsampling to 5000 UMI-labeled TRB molecules per sample. For the central five CDR3 residues, VDJtools calculated physicochemical properties weighted by clonotype size, namely interaction energy, strength, volume and Kidera factor 4. Once TCRdb had reprocessed the reads, it stored one entry per CDR3 protein sequence and supplied no DNA. The V and J calls follow TCRdb's processing rather than the paper's. This specimen's table enumerates about 6,700 distinct CDR3 sequences. The ten largest account for roughly 1.2% of the sample.

For every CD8+ T cell subset, approximately 300,000 cells were flow-sorted straight into RLT lysis buffer, and each subset was sorted in triplicate. To exclude memory contaminants, naive CD8+ T cells were stringently defined as CD45RO-CCR7+CD27+CD95-. Peripheral blood mononuclear cells were isolated from buffy coats by standard density gradient centrifugation. A FACSAria III was used to flow-sort naive CD8+ T cells into CXCR3-negative and CXCR3-positive populations. Total RNA was extracted from sorted cells with an RNeasy Mini Kit. These data come from a study of CXCR3-negative and CXCR3-positive naive CD8 T cells (dated by TCRdb to the late 2010s). Regarding the complete study: In total, some 150 million TRB reads were obtained, which works out to roughly 1.5 +/- 0.3 million reads per library. Naive subsets from about 5 donors and memory cells from 3 donors were included in the TRBV-TRBJ cluster analysis. Diversity and physicochemical repertoire analyses were performed on about a dozen donors pooled from two independent experiments.

The CDR3 runs 15 residues from the cysteine to the phenylalanine. The entry carries no DNA sequence. CDR1 and CDR2 are read off the germline V gene as SGHVS and FQNEAQ. The research as a whole found: Comparably high repertoire diversity was found in both naive subsets, whereas much lower repertoire diversity was found in memory CD8+ T cells. Freshly isolated PBMCs were used for most assays because CXCR3 expression partially decreased after cryopreservation. Surface CD5, linked to self-reactivity in mice, was comparable between naive subsets; TCR interaction strength was therefore also inferred from TRB CDR3 physicochemical properties. Within the same donor, TRBV-TRBJ usage looked similar between naive CXCR3-negative and CXCR3-positive cells, but memory cells had distinct patterns. TRB CDR3s from CXCR3-positive naive cells showed higher hydrophobicity (lower Kidera factor 4), lower energy, and higher strength and volume indices than CXCR3-negative naive cells.

This sequence originates from a human donor in good health. Some clones in this sample may be carry-over from other donors' samples. Recombination joined TRBV7-8 with TRBJ2-7; TCRdb indicates TRBD2, and absent DNA this call remains unverified. The sequenced sample consisted of naive CXCR3+ CD8+ T cells from blood. The label giving this sample's cell subset or site can be read as: CD45RO-CCR7+CD27+CD95- naive CD8+ T cells expressing CXCR3 (TNR3+). The CDR3 has the sequence CASSPRAGTSYEQYF. The full variable domain, with segments outside the CDR3 supplied by the reference TRBV7-8 and TRBJ2-7 proteins, appears as GAGVSQSPRYKVAKRGQDVALRCDPISGHVSLFWYQQALGQGPEFLTYFQNEAQLDKSGLPSDRFFAERPEGSVSTLKIQRTQQEDSAVYLCASSPRAGTSYEQYFGPGTRLTVT.